Listed here are 32 T cell receptor beta chains from one sample, sequenced in a study of T cell responses to AZD1222 COVID-19 vaccine. Repertoires were generated with immunoSEQ multiplex PCR, while TCRdb's copy carries only in-frame clones and drops some. The sample includes fewer than 150,000 clones, 92% of them seen just once. The material was peripheral blood, obtained on day 0 of AZD1222 vaccination. The receptors here all came from an adult in good health.

This sequence joins TRBV6-6 and TRBJ1-1; D remains unclear. Trimming shortened V by 7 bases and J by 11 bases, and 17 bases separated the two germline ends. CDR3 length: 12 residues. Germline loops: CDR1 MNHNY, CDR2 SVGAGI (reference sequence). CDR3 loop: CASTYGSAPAFF. In DNA, the CDR3 is TGTGCCAGCACCTACGGATCGGCTCCGGCTTTCTTT.

This chain joins TRBV29-1 and TRBJ1-1, with 7 bases that match TRBD1. Unmatched junction bases numbered 7, after V lost 6 bases and J lost 3 bases. The CDR3 contains 13 residues. Germline CDR1 and CDR2: SQVTM and ANQGSEA. CDR3 sequence: CSVRRGSDTEAFF. The CDR3 DNA reads as TGCAGCGTGCGCAGGGGGAGCGACACTGAAGCTTTCTTT.

V gene TRBV9 combines with J gene TRBJ2-1; perhaps TRBD2 as D (5 bases). CDR1 and CDR2 (germline): SGDLS, YYNGEE. The CDR3 is 14 amino acids. The V end was cut by 0 bases, the J end by 7 bases, with 11 bases between. CDR3: CASSVVASRNEQFF. For the CDR3, the DNA is TGTGCCAGCAGCGTAGTGGCTAGCAGGAATGAGCAGTTCTTC.

This chain uses TRBV28 with TRBJ1-2, with TRBD1 matching over 7 bases. The length of the CDR3 is 17 residues. The trim removed 1 base at V and 4 bases at J, leaving 12 bases unmatched. Germline CDR1 and CDR2: MDHEN and SYDVKM. CDR3 in amino acids: CASSLLQGSPPVYGYTF. The CDR3 DNA sequence: TGTGCCAGCAGTTTATTACAGGGGTCTCCACCCGTCTATGGCTACACCTTC.

The rearrangement joins TRBV28 to TRBJ2-5; D possibly uses TRBD1 or TRBD2 (5 bases each). V lost 1 base, J lost 0 bases, and 9 bases lay in between. Germline CDR1 reads MDHEN; CDR2 reads SYDVKM. The CDR3 has 15 amino acids. The CDR3 here is CASSLLEGYQETQYF. The CDR3 region has the DNA TGTGCCAGCAGTTTATTAGAGGGGTACCAAGAGACCCAGTACTTC. Full variable domain (remainder filled in from reference TRBV28 and TRBJ2-5): DVKVTQSSRYLVKRTGEKVFLECVQDMDHENMFWYRQDPGLGLRLIYFSYDVKMKEKGDIPEGYSVSREKKERFSLILESASTNQTSMYLCASSLLEGYQETQYFGPGTRLLVL.

The chain has TRBV5-1 and TRBJ1-6, with 8 bases that match TRBD1. Germline assignment: CDR1 SGHRS and CDR2 YFSETQ. With 4 bases clipped from V and 7 bases from J, the junction kept 19 bases outside the gene matches. This CDR3 has 19 residues. The CDR3 region is CASSPRSRTGQTQNSPLHF. The CDR3, as DNA: TGCGCCAGCAGCCCCCGAAGTAGGACAGGGCAAACTCAGAATTCACCCCTCCACTTT.

This clone was seen a single time. The chain carries TRBV6-8 and TRBJ2-1, with TRBD2 identical over 10 bases. V was clipped by 6 bases and J by 3 bases; unmatched bases: 8. The CDR3 spans 16 residues. CDR1 is MNHGY, CDR2 SAAAGT, per germline. The CDR3: CASRHPAGGYYNEQFF. DNA for the CDR3: TGTGCCAGCAGGCACCCAGCGGGAGGGTACTACAATGAGCAGTTCTTC.

This clone was recorded a few times. J is TRBJ1-1 and V is TRBV30; 8 nucleotides line up with TRBD1. CDR3 length: 14 residues. Germline V CDR1 and CDR2: GTSNPN, SVGIG (reference sequence). Trimming took 3 bases from V and 8 from J; bases not matched to a gene: 11. The chain's CDR3 is CAWRYGTGLWEAFF. CDR3 DNA sequence: TGTGCCTGGAGATATGGGACAGGACTATGGGAAGCTTTCTTT. Full variable domain (missing parts from reference TRBV30 and TRBJ1-1): SQTIHQWPATLVQPVGSPLSLECTVEGTSNPNLYWYRQAAGRGLQLLFYSVGIGQISSEVPQNLSASRPQDRQFILSSKKLLLSDSGFYLCAWRYGTGLWEAFFGQGTRLTVV.

The chain uses TRBV27 and TRBJ2-1; the D is unclear. V dropped 2 bases and J dropped 5 bases, with 10 bases sitting between them. Germline CDR1 reads MNHEY; CDR2 reads SMNVEV (reference sequence). This CDR3 contains 14 residues. Here the CDR3 reads CASSLQGYNNEQFF. The CDR3 nucleotides are TGTGCCAGCAGTTTACAAGGATATAACAATGAGCAGTTCTTC.

V usage is TRBV6-5 and J usage is TRBJ1-1; D uncertain. Germline V gives CDR1 MNHEY, CDR2 SVGAGI. The CDR3 runs 13 residues. Trimming shortened V by 3 bases and J by 0 bases, and 5 bases separated the two germline ends. Here the CDR3 DNA reads TGTGCCAGCAGTTATTGGGTGAACACTGAAGCTTTCTTT. Translating gives CASSYWVNTEAFF.

The V and J genes are TRBV28 and TRBJ1-2; 7 bases fit TRBD1. Germline CDR1 MDHEN, CDR2 SYDVKM. V lost 4 bases to trimming and J lost 3 bases; unmatched junction nucleotides: 8. The CDR3 has 15 amino acids. CDR3 coding DNA: TGTGCCAGCAGTTCCTACATAGGGGGCGACTATGGCTACACCTTC. It translates to CASSSYIGGDYGYTF.

Remarks on this clone: This sample also contains other DNA sequences that code for the same CDR3. J is TRBJ2-7 and V is TRBV7-9; no definite D call. This CDR3 contains 14 residues. CDR1 SEHNR and CDR2 FQNEAQ come from the germline V gene (reference sequence). Trimming shortened V by 0 bases and J by 4 bases, and 10 bases separated the two germline ends. The CDR3 DNA reads as TGTGCCAGCAGCTTAGCAGGTACCGGGTACGAGCAGTACTTC. This gives the protein CASSLAGTGYEQYF.

The gene calls are TRBV4-3 and TRBJ1-1; possible D gene TRBD1, 5 bases. Per the germline V gene, CDR1 is LGHNA and CDR2 is YSLEER. This CDR3 region has 15 residues. Trimming pared 0 bases from V and 6 bases from J, leaving 14 bases between. The DNA for the CDR3 is TGCGCCAGCAGCCAAGATCTCGGTGGGGCCCCTGAAGCTTTCTTT. Translating gives CASSQDLGGAPEAFF.

This clone has only a few counts. The genes are TRBV2 and TRBJ2-3, with TRBD2 identical over 7 bases. CDR3 length equals 16 residues. Trimming removed 1 base from V and 4 bases from J; junction bases left unmatched: 8. Germline V lookup: CDR1 SNHLY, CDR2 FYNNEI. This CDR3 is CASSEESGGVSDTQYF. CDR3 nucleotides: TGTGCCAGCAGTGAAGAGTCGGGGGGTGTGTCAGATACGCAGTATTTT.

V is TRBV7-8 and J is TRBJ1-6; possible D gene TRBD1, 5 bases. V shed 5 bases and J shed 6 bases, with 14 bases lying between them. The CDR3 spans 15 residues. Germline V gene data show CDR1 as SGHVS and CDR2 as FQNEAQ. CDR3 DNA sequence: TGTGCCAGCAGCCCCCGGGGGTTAGGTAATTCACCCCTCCACTTT. It codes for CASSPRGLGNSPLHF.

The J gene is TRBJ1-4, the V gene TRBV5-1, with 7 nucleotides matching TRBD1. The V segment lost 0 bases and the J segment 4 bases; nucleotides outside the gene matches: 3. Germline CDR1 is SGHRS and CDR2 is YFSETQ. The CDR3 has 15 residues. The CDR3, as DNA: TGCGCCAGCAGCTTGGAAGGGGGCCGTAATGAAAAACTGTTTTTT. It is translated as CASSLEGGRNEKLFF. Full variable domain (remainder filled in from reference TRBV5-1 and TRBJ1-4): KAGVTQTPRYLIKTRGQQVTLSCSPISGHRSVSWYQQTPGQGLQFLFEYFSETQRNKGNFPGRFSGRQFSNSRSEMNVSTLELGDSALYLCASSLEGGRNEKLFFGSGTQLSVL.

J is TRBJ1-4 and V is TRBV3-1 (or the pseudogene TRBV3-2); 7 bases match TRBD1. After removal of 1 base from V and 10 bases from J, the junction contained 15 bases not matched to a gene. The CDR3 contains 17 residues. Germline values: CDR1 LGHDT, CDR2 YNNKEL (reference sequence). The CDR3 loop reads CASSQGVHRGFLPKLFF. CDR3 sequence (DNA): TGTGCCAGCAGCCAAGGGGTTCACAGGGGCTTTTTACCAAAACTGTTTTTT.

The J gene is TRBJ1-5, the V gene TRBV27; D not resolved. Germline CDR1 and CDR2: MNHEY and SMNVEV (reference sequence). The length of the CDR3 is 14 residues. Deletions cut 8 bases from V and 0 bases from J, with 11 bases between. CDR3 bases: TGTGCCAGCGGGCTCACTATTAGCAATCAGCCCCAGCATTTT. It specifies CASGLTISNQPQHF.

This chain links TRBV19 with TRBJ2-2; 7 positions agree with TRBD2. Trimming at V came to 4 bases and at J to 4 bases, leaving 6 bases not matched to a gene. Germline values: CDR1 LNHDA, CDR2 SQIVND (reference sequence). The CDR3 contains 15 residues. The CDR3 nucleotides read TGTGCCAGTAGTAGCCATTCGGGGGGCACCGGGGAGCTGTTTTTT. Its translation is CASSSHSGGTGELFF.

The CDR3 spells CASRPTGSGANVLTF. As DNA, the CDR3 is TGTGCCAGCAGGCCGACAGGGTCTGGGGCCAACGTCCTGACTTTC. V and J are TRBV28 and TRBJ2-6; TRBD1 matches at 7 bases. Germline CDR1 MDHEN, CDR2 SYDVKM. The CDR3 length is 15 residues. V shed 6 bases and J 1 base; nucleotides not matched to a gene: 3.

In its sample, this clone was seen a few times. The DNA of the CDR3 is TGCAGCGTTGACGCGAACCCCCGGAGCTCCTACAATGAGCAGTTCTTC. Residues: CSVDANPRSSYNEQFF. V is TRBV29-1 and J is TRBJ2-1; D remains unclear. The CDR3 runs to 16 residues. Trimming stripped 3 bases from V and 0 bases from J, with 15 bases between. CDR1 is SQVTM and CDR2 is ANQGSEA in the germline V gene.

This clone was seen only once. The chain couples TRBV11-2 to TRBJ1-1; D ambiguous. V was clipped by 0 bases and J by 3 bases, with 8 bases between them. The CDR3 length is 14 residues. Per germline, CDR1 SGHAT and CDR2 FQNNGV. CDR3 DNA: TGTGCCAGCAGCTTAGACGGGGTGGACACTGAAGCTTTCTTT. It codes for CASSLDGVDTEAFF.

In its sample, this clone was seen once. The rearrangement links TRBV27 to TRBJ1-5, with a tentative D call TRBD1 (5 bases). Trimming took 3 bases from V and 0 from J, leaving 15 bases between them. Looked up from germline, CDR1 is MNHEY and CDR2 is SMNVEV (reference sequence). The CDR3 has 17 residues. CDR3 DNA sequence: TGTGCCAGCAGTTTCCTCGGGGACGGAAATAGCAATCAGCCCCAGCATTTT. Translated: CASSFLGDGNSNQPQHF.

The J gene is TRBJ2-1, the V gene TRBV6-5, with TRBD2 matching 15 bases. The V gene end was trimmed by 2 bases and the J gene end by 7 bases; junction bases not matched to a gene: 0. Germline values: CDR1 MNHEY, CDR2 SVGAGI. This CDR3 contains 15 residues. The DNA of the CDR3 is TGTGCCAGCAGTTACGGGACTAGCGGGAGGAATGAGCAGTTCTTC. Amino acids: CASSYGTSGRNEQFF.

J is TRBJ2-7 and V is TRBV6-2 or TRBV6-3, with D perhaps TRBD1 or TRBD2 (5 bases each). With 5 bases removed from V and 7 bases from J, the gap between germline ends came to 21 bases. Per germline, CDR1 MNHEY and CDR2 SVGEGT. This CDR3 comprises 15 residues. The CDR3 nucleotides are TGTGCCAGCAGTGACCCGGGACCACCAAAGGGGGAGCAGTACTTC. Its protein is CASSDPGPPKGEQYF.

The CDR3 protein is CASSSRTSGKDSMANEQFF. CDR3 sequence (DNA): TGTGCCAGCAGCTCTAGGACTAGCGGGAAGGATTCGATGGCAAATGAGCAGTTCTTC. The chain employs TRBV11-3 and TRBJ2-1; the match to TRBD2 covers 12 bases. This CDR3 is built from 19 residues. V lost 4 bases to trimming and J lost 7 bases; unmatched junction nucleotides: 17. Per the germline V gene, CDR1 is SGHNT and CDR2 is YENEEA.

The chain joins TRBV30 to TRBJ1-1; no definite D call. This CDR3 contains 13 residues. The V gene lost 1 base and the J gene lost 1 base, with 7 bases spanning the gap. CDR1 is GTSNPN and CDR2 is SVGIG in the germline V gene (reference sequence). In DNA form, the CDR3 reads TGTGCCTGGAGTGCTCGCGCGAACACTGAAGCTTTCTTT. Its protein product is CAWSARANTEAFF.

The chain combines TRBV14 with TRBJ1-6; D gene uncertain. Germline values: CDR1 SGHDN, CDR2 FVKESK. The length of the CDR3 is 14 residues. Trimming took 1 base from V and 7 from J, leaving 8 bases between them. Written as DNA, the CDR3 is TGTGCCAGCAGCCAAGGCCAGCAAAATTCACCCCTCCACTTT. This sequence encodes CASSQGQQNSPLHF.

V usage is TRBV7-5 and J usage is TRBJ1-5. TRBV7-5 is labeled a pseudogene. The CDR3 spans 17 residues. CDR3 residues: CARSPGGAGVSNQPQHF. CDR3 sequence (DNA): TGTGCCAGAAGCCCGGGAGGAGCGGGGGTTAGCAATCAGCCCCAGCATTTT.

V and J are TRBV6-2 or TRBV6-3 and TRBJ2-7; D tentatively reads TRBD1 or TRBD2 (5 bases each). The CDR3 loop spans 15 amino acids. The germline V gene encodes CDR1 MNHEY and CDR2 SVGEGT. V gave up 2 bases and J gave up 0 bases, with 11 bases separating them. The CDR3: CASSYGAGSSYEQYF. The CDR3 coding sequence is TGTGCCAGCAGTTACGGGGCGGGTTCCTCCTACGAGCAGTACTTC.

The chain links TRBV5-1 to TRBJ2-1; TRBD2 agrees at 9 bases. The CDR3 consists of 15 residues. Germline-derived CDR1 and CDR2 are SGHRS and YFSETQ. J lost 6 bases, V lost 2 bases, and 6 bases had no gene match. The CDR3 DNA follows: TGCGCCAGCAGCTTAGGAATAGCGGGAGTCAATGAGCAGTTCTTC. This codes for CASSLGIAGVNEQFF.

The chain carries TRBV19 and TRBJ2-5; no definite D call. The V gene lost 3 bases and the J gene lost 2 bases, with 10 bases spanning the gap. CDR3 length: 14 amino acids. The V gene's germline CDR1 is LNHDA and CDR2 SQIVND (reference sequence). For the CDR3, the DNA is TGTGCCAGTAGTATCGAGACGCGGCAAGAGACCCAGTACTTC. Its protein is CASSIETRQETQYF.